A selection of T cell receptor beta chains follows, all from one sample in a study of long-term antiretroviral therapy in people with HIV. Generated by immunoSEQ multiplex PCR, the TCRdb table keeps only in-frame clones and is missing some. The sample holds 40,000 or so clones, around four fifths seen once. The material was unsorted PBMCs, obtained 1 year after starting antiretroviral therapy. These receptors were taken from a man aged 18 to 30 with HIV. CDR3s include the opening cysteine and the closing phenylalanine or tryptophan. The D gene is left open where the match is weak. Clone size is shown for a subset of rows, as once, few, many or a class of expanded clone.

TGTGCCAGCAGCGAGGACAGAGGGGTCTTCAATGAGCAGTTCTTC CASSEDRGVFNEQFF . TRBJ2-1 TRBV6-5 .
TGTGCCAGCAGCTCCCGGGACATCTTCTACGAGCAGTACTTC CASSSRDIFYEQYF . TRBJ2-7 TRBV7-9 few
TGTGCCAGCAGCTCAGGTGGCGACTACAATGAGCAGTTCTTC CASSSGGDYNEQFF . TRBJ2-1 TRBV27 few
TGTGCCAGCAGTCCGGGAGTAGCCTACAATGAGCAGTTCTTC CASSPGVAYNEQFF . TRBJ2-1 TRBV6-6 .
TGTGCCAGCAGTGAAGCGCAGAAGGGGTTTGAAGCTTTCTTT CASSEAQKGFEAFF . TRBJ1-1 TRBV6-1 few
TGTGCCAGCAGCCCCTCGGGGGTGCTGCGGGGGCTTACCGCGAACACCGGGGAGCTGTTTTTT CASSPSGVLRGLTANTGELFF . TRBJ2-2 TRBV7-6 .
TGCGCCAGCAGCCTACATGGAGGGGACTCCTACGAGCAGTACTTC CASSLHGGDSYEQYF . TRBJ2-7 TRBV4-1 .
TGTGCCATCAGTGGGGGGGAGGGAAGGGCCAACGTCCTGACTTTC CAISGGEGRANVLTF TRBD2 TRBJ2-6 TRBV10-3 .
TGTGCCAGCAGGCTCCAGGGGAACTATGGCTACACCTTC CASRLQGNYGYTF . TRBJ1-2 TRBV28 .
TGTGCCAGTAGTCCCACACCCCGTGCAGGGGAGCTGTTTTTT CASSPTPRAGELFF . TRBJ2-2 TRBV19 .
TGTGCCAGCAGTTTATCAGGGGTTATGAACACTGAAGCTTTCTTT CASSLSGVMNTEAFF . TRBJ1-1 TRBV27 .
TGTGCCAGCAGCGTGGGACAGGAGGTCTACGAGCAGTACTTC CASSVGQEVYEQYF TRBD1 TRBJ2-7 TRBV9 .
TGTGCCAGCAGCTTCTTTTACGCTGGCTATGGCTACACCTTC CASSFFYAGYGYTF . TRBJ1-2 TRBV5-6 .